These T cell receptor beta chains were read from a single sample in a study of blood T cells in healthy people across ages. TCRdb recomputed calls from the 5' RACE reads with MiXCR, one row per CDR3 protein. The sample lists about 1.5 million distinct CDR3 sequences; roughly 43% were seen once. Sequencing was performed on blood. The receptors were gathered from a woman between 18 and 30 years old in good health. Both conserved end residues are part of each CDR3. Fields, in order: CDR3 protein, CDR3 DNA, D gene, J gene, CDR3 length, clone size, V gene. D genes are given only for firm matches. Expanded clones are given a class, and other clones once, few, many or no size at all.

CDR3 protein: CSALFHTQYF; CDR3 DNA: TGCAGTGCTCTCTTCCATACGCAGTATTTT; D gene: -; J gene: TRBJ2-3; CDR3 length: 10; clone size: -; V gene: TRBV20-1
CDR3 protein: CSVGVSGQAEQFF; CDR3 DNA: TGCAGCGTTGGGGTTTCGGGACAAGCTGAGCAGTTCTTC; D gene: -; J gene: TRBJ2-1; CDR3 length: 13; clone size: once; V gene: TRBV29-1
CDR3 protein: CSARWLRAAIDTQYF; CDR3 DNA: TGCAGTGCTAGATGGCTTAGGGCAGCAATTGATACGCAGTATTTT; D gene: -; J gene: TRBJ2-3; CDR3 length: 15; clone size: few; V gene: TRBV20-1
CDR3 protein: CASSESGMTSYNEQFF; CDR3 DNA: TGCGCCAGCAGTGAGTCAGGGATGACTTCCTACAATGAGCAGTTCTTC; D gene: -; J gene: TRBJ2-1; CDR3 length: 16; clone size: few; V gene: TRBV10-2
CDR3 protein: CASSDTGGNTGELFF; CDR3 DNA: TGTGCCAGCAGCGATACAGGGGGGAACACCGGGGAGCTGTTTTTT; D gene: TRBD1; J gene: TRBJ2-2; CDR3 length: 15; clone size: -; V gene: TRBV9
CDR3 protein: CASSFTPGSNEQFF; CDR3 DNA: TGCGCCAGCAGCTTCACTCCAGGGAGCAATGAGCAGTTCTTC; D gene: -; J gene: TRBJ2-1; CDR3 length: 14; clone size: -; V gene: TRBV5-1
CDR3 protein: CASSQLESNEQYF; CDR3 DNA: TGCGCCAGCAGCCAACTAGAGTCCAATGAGCAGTACTTC; D gene: -; J gene: TRBJ2-5; CDR3 length: 13; clone size: -; V gene: TRBV4-1
CDR3 protein: CSARDPTSGSTDTQYF; CDR3 DNA: TGCAGTGCTAGAGATCCGACTAGCGGGAGCACAGATACGCAGTATTTT; D gene: TRBD2; J gene: TRBJ2-3; CDR3 length: 16; clone size: few; V gene: TRBV20-1
CDR3 protein: CAISDLRVSNEQYF; CDR3 DNA: TGTGCCATCAGTGATCTCAGGGTGTCGAACGAGCAGTACTTC; D gene: -; J gene: TRBJ2-7; CDR3 length: 14; clone size: -; V gene: TRBV10-3
CDR3 protein: CAGSPPGRVGYTF; CDR3 DNA: TGTGCCGGCAGCCCCCCGGGGCGGGTTGGCTACACCTTC; D gene: -; J gene: TRBJ1-2; CDR3 length: 13; clone size: -; V gene: TRBV7-2
CDR3 protein: CASSLYTGFVTDTQYF; CDR3 DNA: TGTGCCAGCAGTTTATACACGGGTTTCGTCACAGATACGCAGTATTTT; D gene: -; J gene: TRBJ2-3; CDR3 length: 16; clone size: -; V gene: TRBV27
CDR3 protein: CASSRAGHLNTEAFF; CDR3 DNA: TGTGCCAGCAGTCGGGCCGGACATTTGAACACTGAAGCTTTCTTT; D gene: -; J gene: TRBJ1-1; CDR3 length: 15; clone size: few; V gene: TRBV12-3/TRBV12-4
CDR3 protein: CACSQQGNSNQPQHF; CDR3 DNA: TGCGCCTGCAGCCAGCAGGGTAATAGCAATCAGCCCCAGCATTTT; D gene: -; J gene: TRBJ1-5; CDR3 length: 15; clone size: -; V gene: TRBV4-1
CDR3 protein: CASSLVGTGLDIQDF; CDR3 DNA: TGTGCCAGCAGCTTAGTTGGGACAGGGTTAGACATTCAGGACTTC; D gene: TRBD1; J gene: TRBJ2-5; CDR3 length: 15; clone size: -; V gene: TRBV7-2
CDR3 protein: CASTRQGYTGELFF; CDR3 DNA: TGTGCCAGCACCAGACAGGGGTACACCGGGGAGCTGTTTTTT; D gene: TRBD1; J gene: TRBJ2-2; CDR3 length: 14; clone size: few; V gene: TRBV6-5
CDR3 protein: CATRIQGNNQPQHF; CDR3 DNA: TGTGCCACCCGTATCCAGGGAAATAATCAGCCCCAGCATTTT; D gene: -; J gene: TRBJ1-5; CDR3 length: 14; clone size: few; V gene: TRBV15
CDR3 protein: CASSQDEHSYEQYF; CDR3 DNA: TGCGCCAGCAGCCAAGACGAGCACTCCTACGAGCAGTACTTC; D gene: -; J gene: TRBJ2-7; CDR3 length: 14; clone size: few; V gene: TRBV4-3
CDR3 protein: CASSLASLTYNEQFF; CDR3 DNA: TGTGCCAGCAGCTTAGCGTCCCTAACCTACAATGAGCAGTTCTTC; D gene: -; J gene: TRBJ2-1; CDR3 length: 15; clone size: few; V gene: TRBV7-2
CDR3 protein: CASSLAPKGLNYGYTF; CDR3 DNA: TGTGCCAGCAGCTTAGCCCCCAAGGGACTGAACTATGGCTACACCTTC; D gene: -; J gene: TRBJ1-2; CDR3 length: 16; clone size: -; V gene: TRBV7-8
CDR3 protein: CASSGEKNIQYF; CDR3 DNA: TGTGCCAGTAGCGGGGAGAAAAACATTCAGTACTTC; D gene: TRBD2; J gene: TRBJ2-4; CDR3 length: 12; clone size: -; V gene: TRBV2
CDR3 protein: CASSHGTTDYNEQFF; CDR3 DNA: TGCGCCAGCAGCCATGGGACAACCGACTACAATGAGCAGTTCTTC; D gene: -; J gene: TRBJ2-1; CDR3 length: 15; clone size: -; V gene: TRBV4-1
CDR3 protein: CASSFPSTTPLYNEQFF; CDR3 DNA: TGCGCCAGCAGCTTCCCATCAACGACTCCACTTTACAATGAGCAGTTCTTC; D gene: -; J gene: TRBJ2-1; CDR3 length: 17; clone size: many; V gene: TRBV5-1
CDR3 protein: CASSFVQGARNIQYF; CDR3 DNA: TGTGCCAGCAGCTTTGTCCAGGGGGCGCGTAACATTCAGTACTTC; D gene: TRBD1; J gene: TRBJ2-4; CDR3 length: 15; clone size: -; V gene: TRBV5-8
CDR3 protein: CASSTSGYNEQFF; CDR3 DNA: TGTGCCAGCAGTACGTCAGGGTACAATGAGCAGTTCTTC; D gene: -; J gene: TRBJ2-1; CDR3 length: 13; clone size: many; V gene: TRBV12-3/TRBV12-4
CDR3 protein: CASGTEVWETQYF; CDR3 DNA: TGTGCCAGTGGGACAGAAGTCTGGGAGACCCAGTACTTC; D gene: TRBD1; J gene: TRBJ2-5; CDR3 length: 13; clone size: few; V gene: TRBV28
CDR3 protein: CASSRLAGEWNNEQFF; CDR3 DNA: TGTGCTAGCAGTCGACTAGCGGGAGAGTGGAACAATGAGCAGTTCTTC; D gene: TRBD2; J gene: TRBJ2-1; CDR3 length: 16; clone size: few; V gene: TRBV7-7
CDR3 protein: CVSSSLVEEQFF; CDR3 DNA: TGTGTCAGCAGCTCCCTAGTTGAGGAGCAGTTCTTC; D gene: -; J gene: TRBJ2-1; CDR3 length: 12; clone size: -; V gene: TRBV7-9
CDR3 protein: CASSRRGAVPLDTQYF; CDR3 DNA: TGCGCCAGCAGCCGAAGGGGGGCGGTGCCTCTAGATACGCAGTATTTT; D gene: -; J gene: TRBJ2-3; CDR3 length: 16; clone size: few; V gene: TRBV4-3
CDR3 protein: CSARSSAGSYEQYF; CDR3 DNA: TGCAGTGCTAGGAGTTCCGCGGGATCCTACGAGCAGTACTTC; D gene: -; J gene: TRBJ2-7; CDR3 length: 14; clone size: -; V gene: TRBV20-1
CDR3 protein: CSVPQGYTEAFF; CDR3 DNA: TGCAGCGTACCCCAGGGCTACACTGAAGCTTTCTTT; D gene: -; J gene: TRBJ1-1; CDR3 length: 12; clone size: few; V gene: TRBV29-1
CDR3 protein: CSGGGQLQETQYF; CDR3 DNA: TGCAGCGGGGGGGGACAGCTGCAAGAGACCCAGTACTTC; D gene: -; J gene: TRBJ2-5; CDR3 length: 13; clone size: few; V gene: TRBV29-1
CDR3 protein: CSAREDPTGEQFF; CDR3 DNA: TGCAGTGCTAGAGAGGATCCGACCGGGGAGCAGTTCTTC; D gene: -; J gene: TRBJ2-1; CDR3 length: 13; clone size: few; V gene: TRBV20-1
CDR3 protein: CASSFSSNSYEQYF; CDR3 DNA: TGTGCCAGCAGCTTTTCATCCAACTCCTACGAGCAGTACTTC; D gene: -; J gene: TRBJ2-7; CDR3 length: 14; clone size: few; V gene: TRBV5-6
CDR3 protein: CASSSAGTEIDGYTF; CDR3 DNA: TGTGCCAGCAGCTCCGCCGGGACGGAAATTGATGGCTACACCTTC; D gene: -; J gene: TRBJ1-2; CDR3 length: 15; clone size: -; V gene: TRBV6-6
CDR3 protein: CAISGAGATYNSPLHF; CDR3 DNA: TGTGCCATCAGTGGGGCCGGGGCCACCTATAATTCACCCCTCCACTTT; D gene: -; J gene: TRBJ1-6; CDR3 length: 16; clone size: few; V gene: TRBV10-3
CDR3 protein: CSARSLAGRNEQFF; CDR3 DNA: TGCAGTGCTAGAAGCCTAGCGGGTCGCAATGAGCAGTTCTTC; D gene: TRBD2; J gene: TRBJ2-1; CDR3 length: 14; clone size: -; V gene: TRBV20-1
CDR3 protein: CSVPARAIALTDTQYF; CDR3 DNA: TGCAGCGTCCCCGCGAGGGCTATCGCTCTCACAGATACGCAGTATTTT; D gene: -; J gene: TRBJ2-3; CDR3 length: 16; clone size: -; V gene: TRBV29-1
CDR3 protein: CASSRQERGYNEQFF; CDR3 DNA: TGCGCCAGCAGCCGCCAAGAACGCGGATACAATGAGCAGTTCTTC; D gene: -; J gene: TRBJ2-1; CDR3 length: 15; clone size: -; V gene: TRBV4-3
CDR3 protein: CSVTAGGNNEQFF; CDR3 DNA: TGCAGCGTTACAGCGGGAGGGAACAATGAGCAGTTCTTC; D gene: TRBD2; J gene: TRBJ2-1; CDR3 length: 13; clone size: -; V gene: TRBV29-1
CDR3 protein: CASSLIPSGSYNEQFF; CDR3 DNA: TGTGCCAGCAGCTTAATTCCTAGCGGGAGTTACAATGAGCAGTTCTTC; D gene: TRBD2; J gene: TRBJ2-1; CDR3 length: 16; clone size: -; V gene: TRBV7-3
CDR3 protein: CASNKQGATYEQYF; CDR3 DNA: TGTGCCAGCAATAAACAGGGGGCTACCTACGAGCAGTACTTC; D gene: TRBD1; J gene: TRBJ2-7; CDR3 length: 14; clone size: few; V gene: TRBV28
CDR3 protein: CSARSFWGRGNNQPQHF; CDR3 DNA: TGCAGTGCTAGGTCGTTTTGGGGCAGGGGGAACAATCAGCCCCAGCATTTT; D gene: TRBD1; J gene: TRBJ1-5; CDR3 length: 17; clone size: once; V gene: TRBV20-1
CDR3 protein: CASSEFPRARVSISEQYF; CDR3 DNA: TGTGCCAGCAGTGAATTCCCCCGAGCCAGGGTGTCTATTAGCGAGCAGTACTTC; D gene: -; J gene: TRBJ2-7; CDR3 length: 18; clone size: once; V gene: TRBV25-1
CDR3 protein: CASGITGWSYTDTQYF; CDR3 DNA: TGTGCCAGCGGAATTACAGGGTGGTCGTACACAGATACGCAGTATTTT; D gene: -; J gene: TRBJ2-3; CDR3 length: 16; clone size: few; V gene: TRBV27
CDR3 protein: CASSQTIQDFTDTQYF; CDR3 DNA: TGTGCCAGCAGTCAAACCATACAGGATTTCACAGATACGCAGTATTTT; D gene: -; J gene: TRBJ2-3; CDR3 length: 16; clone size: few; V gene: TRBV28
CDR3 protein: CSARAPALRVDEQYF; CDR3 DNA: TGCAGTGCTAGAGCCCCCGCCCTTAGGGTTGACGAGCAGTACTTC; D gene: -; J gene: TRBJ2-7; CDR3 length: 15; clone size: -; V gene: TRBV20-1
CDR3 protein: CASYPGTGWGNEQFF; CDR3 DNA: TGCGCCAGCTATCCAGGGACAGGGTGGGGCAATGAGCAGTTCTTC; D gene: TRBD1; J gene: TRBJ2-1; CDR3 length: 15; clone size: few; V gene: TRBV5-1
CDR3 protein: CASSPWGLAGTDEQYF; CDR3 DNA: TGCGCCAGCAGCCCCTGGGGACTAGCGGGGACAGATGAGCAGTACTTC; D gene: TRBD2; J gene: TRBJ2-7; CDR3 length: 16; clone size: few; V gene: TRBV5-1
CDR3 protein: CASSLSGTPFGYTF; CDR3 DNA: TGCGCCAGCAGCCTTTCCGGGACACCTTTTGGCTACACCTTC; D gene: -; J gene: TRBJ1-2; CDR3 length: 14; clone size: -; V gene: TRBV4-3
CDR3 protein: CATSRDQGVGYGYTF; CDR3 DNA: TGTGCCACCAGCAGAGACCAAGGGGTGGGCTATGGCTACACCTTC; D gene: -; J gene: TRBJ1-2; CDR3 length: 15; clone size: -; V gene: TRBV15
CDR3 protein: CASSLVQGVPGYTF; CDR3 DNA: TGTGCCAGCAGCTTGGTTCAGGGGGTTCCTGGCTACACCTTC; D gene: TRBD1; J gene: TRBJ1-2; CDR3 length: 14; clone size: -; V gene: TRBV5-6
CDR3 protein: CSARGGLDYGYTF; CDR3 DNA: TGCAGTGCTAGAGGGGGGTTAGACTATGGCTACACCTTC; D gene: -; J gene: TRBJ1-2; CDR3 length: 13; clone size: few; V gene: TRBV20-1
CDR3 protein: CSVELGYYNEQFF; CDR3 DNA: TGCAGCGTTGAACTCGGGTACTACAATGAGCAGTTCTTC; D gene: -; J gene: TRBJ2-1; CDR3 length: 13; clone size: few; V gene: TRBV29-1
CDR3 protein: CSGYFRGQFF; CDR3 DNA: TGCAGCGGATACTTCAGGGGGCAGTTCTTC; D gene: -; J gene: TRBJ2-1; CDR3 length: 10; clone size: few; V gene: TRBV20-1
CDR3 protein: CASSSQGSPGANVLTF; CDR3 DNA: TGTGCCAGCTCATCACAGGGGTCCCCTGGGGCCAACGTCCTGACTTTC; D gene: TRBD1; J gene: TRBJ2-6; CDR3 length: 16; clone size: few; V gene: TRBV18